This TCR beta chain derives from a study of technical replicates of blood from several donors. The V end was cut by 2 bases, the J end by 7 bases, with 9 bases between. CDR1 SGHRS and CDR2 YFSETQ come from the germline V gene. The CDR3 runs 13 residues. Profiled with immunoSEQ multiplex PCR; TCRdb holds only in-frame clones, not every one. The sample yields about 80,000 clones, about 96% seen once. The chain has TRBV5-1 and TRBJ2-2, with D possibly being TRBD2 (5 bases). Sequenced sample: T cells isolated from PBMCs. This receptor was taken from a human donor in good health. The CDR3 sequence is CASSFLGGGELFF. CDR3 DNA sequence: TGCGCCAGCAGCTTTTTAGGAGGCGGGGAGCTGTTTTTT. Combining the CDR3 with reference TRBV5-1 and TRBJ2-2 gives the whole variable domain KAGVTQTPRYLIKTRGQQVTLSCSPISGHRSVSWYQQTPGQGLQFLFEYFSETQRNKGNFPGRFSGRQFSNSRSEMNVSTLELGDSALYLCASSFLGGGELFFGEGSRLTVL.